The 17 T cell receptor beta chains in this list originate from one sample, sequenced in a study of human T cells and chemical hapten exposure. Time point indicated: pre-sensitization, week 0. As to treatment: therapeutic diphenylcyclopropenone sensitization with weekly scalp DPC. TCRdb used MiXCR to reprocess the RACE reads, holding one entry per CDR3 protein. Altogether more than 75,000 distinct CDR3 sequences are present, around 9.6% being singletons, with the ten largest covering less than 4.5%. The material sequenced was whole blood, taken in connection with sensitization to the hapten diphenylcyclopropenone (DPC). These receptors were obtained from a woman in her forties with alopecia areata. Some clones in this sample may be carry-over from other donors' samples.

At least ten counts were recorded for this clonotype. The chain employs TRBV11-2 and TRBJ1-6; no reliable D call. Germline V gives CDR1 SGHAT, CDR2 FQNNGV. The length of the CDR3 is 16 residues. V lost 2 bases to trimming and J lost 9 bases, with 17 bases between them. The chain's CDR3 is CASSLQVGRAGSPLHF. The CDR3 nucleotides read TGTGCCAGCAGCTTACAAGTTGGCCGGGCGGGTTCACCCCTCCACTTT.

This clonotype has at least ten counts. The gene calls are TRBV6-1 and TRBJ2-4; no firm D call. Germline V gene lookup returns CDR1 MNHNS and CDR2 SASEGT. V was clipped by 1 base and J by 0 bases, with 16 bases between them. The CDR3 has 18 residues. The CDR3 loop reads CASSEVGSSLLAKNIQYF. The CDR3 nucleotides are TGTGCCAGCAGTGAAGTTGGCAGTAGCCTCCTAGCCAAAAACATTCAGTACTTC.

The chain combines TRBV18 with TRBJ2-1, with 9 bases aligning to TRBD2. CDR1 and CDR2 from the germline V gene are KGHSH and LQKENI. V dropped 3 bases and J dropped 10; count of bases not matched to a gene: 7. The length of the CDR3 is 14 residues. This chain's CDR3 is CASSPGGGAFEQFF. The DNA of the CDR3 is TGTGCCAGCTCACCGGGCGGGGGGGCTTTCGAGCAGTTCTTC.

CDR3 loop: CSARDFSYGELFF. CDR3 nucleotide sequence: TGCAGTGCTAGAGATTTCTCCTACGGGGAGCTGTTTTTT. This chain connects TRBV20-1 to TRBJ2-2; no firm D call. The germline V and J ends were trimmed by 0 bases and 7 bases, with 9 bases remaining between them. CDR1 is DFQATT and CDR2 is SNEGSKA in the germline V gene (reference sequence). The CDR3 spans 13 residues.

This clonotype has just a few counts. This rearrangement joins TRBV20-1 to TRBJ1-1, with no clear D. There are 13 residues in the CDR3. V was shortened by 0 bases and J by 6 bases, with 11 bases between the two germline ends. Germline V CDR1 and CDR2: DFQATT, SNEGSKA (reference sequence). CDR3 nucleotide sequence: TGCAGTGCTAGAGATCGAGGGCACCCTGAAGCTTTCTTT. It yields the protein CSARDRGHPEAFF.

This clonotype was seen repeatedly, ten times or more. The chain combines TRBV21-1 with TRBJ1-5; the table gives TRBD1 as D, unverified against the DNA. TRBV21-1 is a pseudogene. The CDR3 extends over 17 amino acids. The CDR3 nucleotides read TGTGCCAGCAGCCAAAGATCGGGGGGTAGGCAATCAACGCCCCAGCATTTT. It yields the protein CASSQRSGGRQSTPQHF.

This clonotype was seen more than once but under ten times. The rearrangement links TRBV29-1 to TRBJ2-7; weak D call: TRBD1 (5 bases). This CDR3 contains 13 residues. Germline values: CDR1 SQVTM, CDR2 ANQGSEA. Between the trimmed V and J ends, which lost 6 bases and 3 bases, there was a span of 15 bases. CDR3 in DNA: TGCAGCGTAACCCAACAGGCCCACTACGAGCAGTACTTC. Translation gives CSVTQQAHYEQYF.

This clonotype was recorded a few times. This rearrangement joins TRBV27 to TRBJ1-2, with no clear D. Germline values: CDR1 MNHEY, CDR2 SMNVEV (reference sequence). CDR3 length equals 14 residues. V dropped 6 bases and J dropped 1 base, with 12 bases sitting between them. For the CDR3, the DNA is TGTGCCAGCAGGGTGGACGGCCTTAACTATGGCTACACCTTC. Encoded protein: CASRVDGLNYGYTF.

This clonotype was detected ten times or more. This chain joins TRBV5-6 and TRBJ2-1; tentatively, D is TRBD1 (5 bases). The CDR3 has 15 amino acids. The germline gives CDR1 SGHDT, CDR2 YYEEEE. Trimming took 1 base from V and 4 from J, leaving 12 bases between them. CDR3 amino acids: CASSLFQGRYNEQFF. The CDR3 bases are TGTGCCAGCAGCTTGTTCCAGGGAAGGTACAATGAGCAGTTCTTC. The variable domain in full, completed from reference TRBV5-6 and TRBJ2-1, reads DAGVTQSPTHLIKTRGQQVTLRCSPKSGHDTVSWYQQALGQGPQFIFQYYEEEERQRGNFPDRFSGHQFPNYSSELNVNALLLGDSALYLCASSLFQGRYNEQFFGPGTRLTVL.

The rearrangement joins TRBV5-4 to TRBJ2-1; 14 bases fit TRBD2. The CDR3 length is 16 residues. Germline lookup yields CDR1 SGHNT and CDR2 YYREEE (reference sequence). V dropped 0 bases and J dropped 4; count of bases not matched to a gene: 0. The chain's CDR3 is CASSLGLAGGYNEQFF. In DNA, the CDR3 is TGTGCCAGCAGCTTGGGACTAGCGGGGGGGTACAATGAGCAGTTCTTC.

This clonotype occurred many times. V gene TRBV4-1 combines with J gene TRBJ2-6; 7 bases map to TRBD1. V was clipped by 1 base and J by 3 bases; unmatched bases: 6. Germline values: CDR1 MGHRA, CDR2 YSYEKL. The CDR3 is 17 residues long. This CDR3 reads CASSQANRGRGANVLTF. In DNA, the CDR3 is TGCGCCAGCAGCCAAGCGAACAGGGGACGTGGGGCCAACGTCCTGACTTTC.

This clonotype was detected ten times or more. The chain carries TRBV7-8 and TRBJ1-5, with 7 nucleotides matching TRBD1. This CDR3 region has 15 residues. The germline V gene has CDR1 SGHVS and CDR2 FQNEAQ. V was clipped by 1 base and J by 5 bases; unmatched bases: 5. The CDR3 protein is CASSLVQGPYQPQHF. The CDR3 bases are TGTGCCAGCAGCTTAGTACAGGGGCCCTATCAGCCCCAGCATTTT. The whole variable domain, remainder taken from reference TRBV7-8 and TRBJ1-5, is GAGVSQSPRYKVAKRGQDVALRCDPISGHVSLFWYQQALGQGPEFLTYFQNEAQLDKSGLPSDRFFAERPEGSVSTLKIQRTQQEDSAVYLCASSLVQGPYQPQHFGDGTRLSIL.

This clonotype was seen ten or more times. The J gene is TRBJ1-2, the V gene TRBV6-1; D ambiguous. CDR1 MNHNS and CDR2 SASEGT come from the germline V gene. The V end lost 2 bases, the J end lost 8 bases, and 12 bases lay between the germline ends. The length of the CDR3 is 13 residues. The CDR3 here is CASSETVNTGYTF. The DNA of the CDR3 is TGTGCCAGCAGTGAAACTGTTAACACGGGCTACACCTTC.

J is TRBJ2-3 and V is TRBV29-1, with D possibly being TRBD2 (6 bases). The CDR3 has 14 amino acids. V lost 6 bases and J lost 1, with 14 bases in between. Germline lookup yields CDR1 SQVTM and CDR2 ANQGSEA. The CDR3 DNA sequence: TGCAGCGTCGGACGGGCTAGCGGCACAGATACGCAGTATTTT. It specifies CSVGRASGTDTQYF.

This clonotype was detected many times. This rearrangement joins TRBV4-3 to TRBJ2-3; either TRBD1 or TRBD2 may supply D (7 bases each). V lost 4 bases and J 6 bases, leaving 17 bases between the germline ends. Germline V gene lookup returns CDR1 LGHNA and CDR2 YSLEER. The CDR3 is 15 residues long. For the CDR3, the DNA is TGCGCCAGCAGCCTACTAACAGGGGAGGGGGATACGCAGTATTTT. Its translation is CASSLLTGEGDTQYF.

This clonotype was recorded a few times. This sequence joins TRBV29-1 and TRBJ2-7; the match to TRBD2 covers 13 bases. Trimming cost V 6 bases and J 5 bases; bases outside gene matches: 7. The germline CDR1 and CDR2 sequences are SQVTM and ANQGSEA. The CDR3 extends over 14 amino acids. The CDR3 bases are TGCAGCGTCCAAAGGGGACTAGCGGGGCACGAGCAGTACTTC. This gives the protein CSVQRGLAGHEQYF.

This clonotype has just a few counts. The J gene is TRBJ1-1, the V gene TRBV6-5; D is perhaps TRBD1 (5 bases). Germline values: CDR1 MNHEY, CDR2 SVGAGI. The CDR3 is made up of 15 amino acids. Trimming left V 0 bases short and J 2 bases short, with 10 bases between. Here the CDR3 reads CASSYSFGANTEAFF. The CDR3 DNA reads as TGTGCCAGCAGTTACTCGTTCGGGGCTAACACTGAAGCTTTCTTT.